What follows describes a single T cell receptor beta chain. Its antigen is not known. Sequencing was performed with immunoSEQ multiplex PCR; in TCRdb, only in-frame clones are kept and a portion is missing. The table records tens of thousands of clones, roughly four fifths of them present only once. These data are taken from a study of graft-versus-host responses after intestinal transplantation. Across the whole study: Multivisceral, liver-intestinal, or isolated intestinal transplants were performed in recipients. Recipients across the board were started on anti-thymocyte globulin induction, then kept on tacrolimus and steroids for about 3 years.

Whole-study findings and limits: Present in recipient marrow, GvH clones included some that appeared first in ileum or blood.

Trimming pared 5 bases from V and 2 bases from J, leaving 11 bases between. CDR1 is SGHTA, CDR2 FQGNSA, per germline. There are 14 residues in the CDR3. This TCR derives from a human patient who received an intestinal transplant, so some T cells may come from the graft donor. The chain combines TRBV7-2 with TRBJ2-3; tentative D call: TRBD1 (5 bases). The starting material was PBMCs, obtained 1070 days after transplant. As DNA, the CDR3 is TGTGCCAGCAGCGTGACAGCATACACAGATACGCAGTATTTT. Residues: CASSVTAYTDTQYF.